Following are 21 T cell receptor beta chains from one sample sequenced in a study of CD8 T cells in ankylosing spondylitis. TCRdb independently ran MiXCR on the 5' RACE reads; one entry per CDR3 protein. The sample yields around 250,000 distinct CDR3 sequences, around 32% seen once. Sequenced sample: blood, either unsorted or a sorted T cell fraction (not recorded which). Receptors were obtained from a male donor with ankylosing spondylitis or in good health (not recorded which).

The V gene is TRBV20-1, the J gene TRBJ1-1, with D possibly matching TRBD1 (5 bases). V dropped 5 bases and J dropped 3 bases, with 13 bases sitting between them. CDR3 size: 13 residues. CDR1 is DFQATT, CDR2 SNEGSKA, per germline (reference sequence). This CDR3 reads CSAAGNKDTEAFF. The CDR3, as DNA: TGCAGTGCTGCAGGGAATAAGGACACTGAAGCTTTCTTT.

The chain uses TRBV29-1 and TRBJ2-1; 8 positions match TRBD2. The J segment lost 6 bases and the V segment lost 3 bases, leaving 4 bases of the junction unmatched. CDR1 and CDR2 from the germline V gene are SQVTM and ANQGSEA. This CDR3 region has 13 residues. CDR3 DNA sequence: TGCAGCGTTGATATCGGGGGGGGCAATGAGCAGTTCTTC. It codes for CSVDIGGGNEQFF.

V is TRBV7-9 and J is TRBJ2-7; 7 bases are a match to TRBD1. Germline V gene sequence: CDR1 SEHNR, CDR2 FQNEAQ (reference sequence). V shed 1 base and J 6 bases; nucleotides not matched to a gene: 9. This CDR3 spans 15 amino acids. CDR3 sequence (DNA): TGTGCCAGCAGCTTAGGATCCGGGACAGTAGTCGAGCAGTACTTC. This codes for CASSLGSGTVVEQYF.

The table lists this clonotype with a few counts. J is TRBJ2-3 and V is TRBV27, with D possibly being TRBD1 (6 bases). V shed 5 bases and J shed 2 bases, with 14 bases lying between them. Germline CDR1 and CDR2: MNHEY and SMNVEV (reference sequence). The CDR3 sequence is 15 residues long. In nucleotides, the CDR3 is TGTGCCAGCAGTAAGATGACAGGAGTCACAGATACGCAGTATTTT. It specifies CASSKMTGVTDTQYF.

The table lists this clonotype with a few counts. This chain links TRBV15 with TRBJ2-2, with a tentative D call TRBD2 (6 bases). This CDR3 has 16 amino acids. CDR1 and CDR2 (germline): LNHNV, YYDKDF (reference sequence). Trimming took off 5 bases at V and 5 bases at J, with 18 bases between the two ends. CDR3 amino acids: CATSEPGDWTTGELFF. CDR3 bases: TGTGCCACCAGCGAGCCGGGGGACTGGACTACCGGGGAGCTGTTTTTT.

This clonotype came up a few times. J is TRBJ2-3 and V is TRBV6-5; 8 bases match TRBD2. The CDR3 loop spans 16 amino acids. CDR1 is MNHEY, CDR2 SVGAGI, per germline. Unmatched junction bases numbered 6, after V lost 0 bases and J lost 4 bases. This CDR3 is CASSYSYGGESDTQYF. The CDR3 DNA reads TGTGCCAGCAGTTACTCTTACGGGGGGGAATCAGATACGCAGTATTTT.

This clonotype was picked up a small number of times. The chain couples TRBV5-1 to TRBJ2-1; possibly TRBD1 for D (6 bases). Germline V lookup: CDR1 SGHRS, CDR2 YFSETQ. The CDR3 has 15 residues. V was trimmed by 4 bases and J by 2 bases, leaving 13 bases between them. The CDR3 sequence: CASSPNWGPYNEQFF. As DNA, the CDR3 is TGCGCCAGCAGCCCAAACTGGGGGCCCTACAATGAGCAGTTCTTC.

The genes are TRBV3-1 and TRBJ2-1; the D gene could be TRBD1 or TRBD2 (5 bases each). CDR1 and CDR2 from the germline V gene are LGHDT and YNNKEL (reference sequence). The V end was cut by 0 bases, the J end by 6 bases, with 9 bases between. The CDR3 runs to 14 residues. CDR3 nucleotide sequence: TGTGCCAGCAGCCAAGAATGGGGGAGCAATGAGCAGTTCTTC. It codes for CASSQEWGSNEQFF.

The chain joins TRBV7-2 to TRBJ2-1, with D tentatively TRBD1 (6 bases). Trimming left V 8 bases short and J 5 bases short, with 10 bases between. The CDR3 runs 12 residues. Per germline, CDR1 SGHTA and CDR2 FQGNSA. CDR3 amino acids: CASRDKNNEQFF. The CDR3 bases are TGTGCCAGCCGGGACAAAAACAATGAGCAGTTCTTC. The full variable domain, in which reference TRBV7-2 and TRBJ2-1 provide the parts outside the CDR3, is GAGVSQSPSNKVTEKGKDVELRCDPISGHTALYWYRQSLGQGLEFLIYFQGNSAPDKSGLPSDRFSAERTGGSVSTLTIQRTQQEDSAVYLCASRDKNNEQFFGPGTRLTVL.

This sequence joins TRBV4-1 and TRBJ2-7; D gene ambiguous. The V gene's germline CDR1 is MGHRA and CDR2 YSYEKL. V was shortened by 1 base and J by 3 bases, with 7 bases between the two germline ends. This CDR3 is 13 amino acids long. The CDR3 nucleotides read TGCGCCAGCAGCCAAGGACTGCTCTACGAGCAGTACTTC. This translates into CASSQGLLYEQYF.

The chain employs TRBV21-1 and TRBJ2-7; the table names TRBD2, a call not compared with the DNA. TRBV21-1 is classified as a pseudogene. The CDR3 contains 14 residues. CDR3 nucleotides: TGTGCCAGGAAGACTAGCGCAATGGCCTACGAGCAGTACTTC. Amino acids: CARKTSAMAYEQYF.

This clonotype was detected only a few times. The genes are TRBV28 and TRBJ2-3; 8 bases are shared with TRBD2. The germline V gene encodes CDR1 MDHEN and CDR2 SYDVKM. With 5 bases clipped from V and 5 bases from J, the junction kept 9 bases outside the gene matches. The CDR3 runs 15 residues. The CDR3 sequence is CASSAQPGLGDTQYF. DNA of the CDR3: TGTGCCAGCAGTGCACAACCGGGACTAGGAGATACGCAGTATTTT.

The chain uses TRBV6-2 or TRBV6-3 and TRBJ2-1, with 7 bases aligning to TRBD2. Germline lookup yields CDR1 MNHEY and CDR2 SVGEGT. The J segment lost 7 bases and the V segment lost 2 bases, leaving 14 bases of the junction unmatched. The CDR3 extends over 17 amino acids. CDR3 in amino acids: CASSYRGVGDPRNEQFF. The DNA for the CDR3 is TGTGCCAGCAGTTACCGGGGGGTAGGGGACCCAAGGAATGAGCAGTTCTTC.

Ten or more counts support this clonotype. The chain is built from TRBV20-1 and TRBJ2-3; D possibly matches TRBD1 or TRBD2 (5 bases each). V was trimmed by 3 bases and J by 2 bases, leaving 15 bases between them. This CDR3 has 15 residues. The germline V gene encodes CDR1 DFQATT and CDR2 SNEGSKA (reference sequence). CDR3 protein: CSARGVGTHTDTQYF. In DNA form, the CDR3 reads TGCAGTGCTAGGGGGGTGGGTACACACACAGATACGCAGTATTTT.

This chain joins TRBV6-1 and TRBJ2-3, with 9 positions matching TRBD1. V lost 5 bases to trimming and J lost 3 bases; unmatched junction nucleotides: 9. Germline-derived CDR1 and CDR2 are MNHNS and SASEGT. The CDR3 spans 16 residues. The CDR3 loop is CASSRGTGRGTDTQYF. The CDR3 DNA sequence: TGTGCCAGCAGTAGGGGGACAGGGCGAGGGACAGATACGCAGTATTTT.

This chain links TRBV28 with TRBJ2-3; D is possibly TRBD1 (6 bases). Germline CDR1 and CDR2: MDHEN and SYDVKM. The CDR3 runs to 15 residues. V lost 1 base to trimming and J lost 1 base, with 9 bases between them. The CDR3 sequence: CASSLYPGGTDTQYF. CDR3 DNA sequence: TGTGCCAGCAGTTTATATCCAGGGGGCACAGATACGCAGTATTTT.

J is TRBJ2-7 and V is TRBV20-1, with TRBD1 matching 7 bases. Germline V gene lookup returns CDR1 DFQATT and CDR2 SNEGSKA (reference sequence). The CDR3 spans 15 residues. Trimming took 5 bases from V and 1 from J; bases not matched to a gene: 11. The CDR3 DNA sequence: TGCAGTGCTCCCCCTTTTGGACAGGAATCCTACGAGCAGTACTTC. Protein sequence: CSAPPFGQESYEQYF.

The chain uses TRBV13 and TRBJ1-2; D might be TRBD1 (6 bases). The CDR3 extends over 15 amino acids. The V and J ends lost 3 bases and 0 bases respectively, with 11 bases between them. Germline CDR1 PRHDT, CDR2 FYEKMQ (reference sequence). CDR3 sequence (DNA): TGTGCCAGCAGCTTCCGGGACACCGCTAACTATGGCTACACCTTC. Encoded protein: CASSFRDTANYGYTF.

V usage is TRBV20-1 and J usage is TRBJ1-5; 10 nucleotides agree with TRBD1. V dropped 5 bases and J dropped 3; count of bases not matched to a gene: 4. Germline CDR1 reads DFQATT; CDR2 reads SNEGSKA (reference sequence). CDR3 length: 14 amino acids. The CDR3 sequence is CSAEDRGLNQPQHF. The CDR3 nucleotides read TGCAGTGCTGAAGACAGGGGGCTCAATCAGCCCCAGCATTTT.

The chain combines TRBV11-2 with TRBJ2-3; 9 bases are a match to TRBD2. With V trimmed by 0 bases and J by 3 bases, 4 bases remained unmatched. CDR1 SGHAT and CDR2 FQNNGV come from the germline V gene. This CDR3 is built from 16 residues. The CDR3 sequence is CASSLDRLAGTDTQYF. As DNA, the CDR3 is TGTGCCAGCAGCTTAGATCGGCTAGCGGGGACAGATACGCAGTATTTT.

This clonotype was observed a few times. The chain uses TRBV5-1 and TRBJ1-2; the D gene is possibly TRBD1 (6 bases). CDR3 length equals 15 residues. Trimming removed 3 bases at V and 3 bases at J, with 15 bases between. Germline-derived CDR1 and CDR2 are SGHRS and YFSETQ. The CDR3 DNA reads TGCGCCAGCAGCTGGGGACTGGACAGTGACTATGGCTACACCTTC. Translating gives CASSWGLDSDYGYTF. Supplemented by reference TRBV5-1 and TRBJ1-2, the full variable domain reads KAGVTQTPRYLIKTRGQQVTLSCSPISGHRSVSWYQQTPGQGLQFLFEYFSETQRNKGNFPGRFSGRQFSNSRSEMNVSTLELGDSALYLCASSWGLDSDYGYTFGSGTRLTVV.